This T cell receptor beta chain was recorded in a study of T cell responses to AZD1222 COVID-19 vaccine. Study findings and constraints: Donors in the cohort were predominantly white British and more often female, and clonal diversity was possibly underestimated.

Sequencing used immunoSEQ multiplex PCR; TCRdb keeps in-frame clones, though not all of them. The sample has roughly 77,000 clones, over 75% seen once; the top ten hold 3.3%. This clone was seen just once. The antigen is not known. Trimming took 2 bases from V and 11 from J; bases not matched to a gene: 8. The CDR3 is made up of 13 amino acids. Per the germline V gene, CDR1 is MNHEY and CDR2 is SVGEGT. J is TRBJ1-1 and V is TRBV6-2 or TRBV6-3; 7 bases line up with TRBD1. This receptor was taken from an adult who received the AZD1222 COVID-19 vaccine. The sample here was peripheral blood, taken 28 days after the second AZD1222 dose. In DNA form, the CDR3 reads TGTGCCAGCAGTTACCCGACCACAGGGGTGGCTTTCTTT. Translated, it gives CASSYPTTGVAFF.